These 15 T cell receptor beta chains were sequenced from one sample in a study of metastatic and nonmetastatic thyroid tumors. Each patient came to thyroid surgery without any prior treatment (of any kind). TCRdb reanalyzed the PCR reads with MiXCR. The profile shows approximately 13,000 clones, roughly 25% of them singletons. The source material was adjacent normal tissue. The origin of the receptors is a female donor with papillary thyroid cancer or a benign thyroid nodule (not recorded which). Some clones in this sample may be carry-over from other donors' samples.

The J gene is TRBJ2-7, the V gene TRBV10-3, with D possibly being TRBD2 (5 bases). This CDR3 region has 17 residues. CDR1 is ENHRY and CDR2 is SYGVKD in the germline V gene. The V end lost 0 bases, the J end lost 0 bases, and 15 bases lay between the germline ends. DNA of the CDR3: TGTGCCATCAGTGAGTCGAAAGGACTTATCAGCTCCTACGAGCAGTACTTC. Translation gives CAISESKGLISSYEQYF.

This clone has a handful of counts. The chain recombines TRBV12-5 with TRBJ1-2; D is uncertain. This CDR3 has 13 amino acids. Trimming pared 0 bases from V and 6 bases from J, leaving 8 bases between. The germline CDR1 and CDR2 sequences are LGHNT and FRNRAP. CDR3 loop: CASGLVPSDGYTF. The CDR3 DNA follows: TGTGCTAGTGGTTTGGTCCCGAGCGATGGCTACACCTTC.

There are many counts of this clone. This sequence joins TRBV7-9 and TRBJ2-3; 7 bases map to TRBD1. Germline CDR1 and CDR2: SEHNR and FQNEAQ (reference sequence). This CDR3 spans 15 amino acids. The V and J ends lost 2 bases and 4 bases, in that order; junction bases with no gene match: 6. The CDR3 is CASSLQGVEADTQYF. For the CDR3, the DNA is TGTGCCAGCAGCTTACAGGGGGTGGAAGCAGATACGCAGTATTTT.

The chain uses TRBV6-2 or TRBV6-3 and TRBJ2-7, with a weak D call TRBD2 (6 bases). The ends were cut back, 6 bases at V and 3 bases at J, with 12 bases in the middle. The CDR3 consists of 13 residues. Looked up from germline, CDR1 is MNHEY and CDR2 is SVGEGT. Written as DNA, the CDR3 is TGTGCCAGCAGCGTGCGACTAGTCTACGAGCAGTACTTC. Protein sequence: CASSVRLVYEQYF.

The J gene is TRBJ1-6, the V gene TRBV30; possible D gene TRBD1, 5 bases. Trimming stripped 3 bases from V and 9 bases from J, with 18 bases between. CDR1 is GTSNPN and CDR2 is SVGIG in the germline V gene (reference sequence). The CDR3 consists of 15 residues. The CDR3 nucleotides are TGTGCCTGGAGCGGGACCCTCGGAGGTCGTTCACCCCTCCACTTT. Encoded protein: CAWSGTLGGRSPLHF.

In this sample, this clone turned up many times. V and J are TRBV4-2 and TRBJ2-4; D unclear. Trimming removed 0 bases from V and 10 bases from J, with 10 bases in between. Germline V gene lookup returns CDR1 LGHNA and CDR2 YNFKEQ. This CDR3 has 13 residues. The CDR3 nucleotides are TGTGCCAGCAGCCAAGACGAGACGGTTATTCAGTACTTC. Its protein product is CASSQDETVIQYF.

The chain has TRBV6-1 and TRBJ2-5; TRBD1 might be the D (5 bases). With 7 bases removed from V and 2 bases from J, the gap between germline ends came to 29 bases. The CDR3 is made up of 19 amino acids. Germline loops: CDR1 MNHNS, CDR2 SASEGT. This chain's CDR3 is CASIPARKVWGGSQETQYF. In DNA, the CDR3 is TGTGCCAGCATACCGGCCAGGAAAGTATGGGGCGGTTCACAAGAGACCCAGTACTTC.

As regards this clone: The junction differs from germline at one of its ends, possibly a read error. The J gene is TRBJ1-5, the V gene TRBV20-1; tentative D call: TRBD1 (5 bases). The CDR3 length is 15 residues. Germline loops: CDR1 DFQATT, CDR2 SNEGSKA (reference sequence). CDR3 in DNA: TGCAGCGCTAGAGATAGGCAGGGAGGCGGTCAGCCCCAGCATTTT. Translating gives CSARDRQGGGQPQHF.

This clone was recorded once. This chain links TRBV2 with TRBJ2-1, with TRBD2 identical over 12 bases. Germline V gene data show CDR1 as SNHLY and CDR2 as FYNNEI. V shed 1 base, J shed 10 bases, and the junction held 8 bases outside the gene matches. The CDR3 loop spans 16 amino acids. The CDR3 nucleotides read TGTGCCAGCAGTGAAGGACAGCTAGCGGGAGGGCCGGAGCAGTTCTTC. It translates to CASSEGQLAGGPEQFF.

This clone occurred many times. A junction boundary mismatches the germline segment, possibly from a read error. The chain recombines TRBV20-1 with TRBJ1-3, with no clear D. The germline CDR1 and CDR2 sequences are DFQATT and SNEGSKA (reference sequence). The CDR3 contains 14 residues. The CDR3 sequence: CSARGPSSGNTIYF. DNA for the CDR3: TGCAGTGCCAGAGGGCCGAGCTCTGGAAACACCATATATTTT.

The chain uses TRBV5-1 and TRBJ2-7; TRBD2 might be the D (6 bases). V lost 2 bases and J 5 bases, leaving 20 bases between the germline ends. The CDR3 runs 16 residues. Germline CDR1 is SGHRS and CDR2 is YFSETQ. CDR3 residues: CASSLSTGCCGNEQYF. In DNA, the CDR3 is TGCGCCAGCAGCTTAAGCACCGGGTGTTGCGGGAACGAGCAGTACTTC.

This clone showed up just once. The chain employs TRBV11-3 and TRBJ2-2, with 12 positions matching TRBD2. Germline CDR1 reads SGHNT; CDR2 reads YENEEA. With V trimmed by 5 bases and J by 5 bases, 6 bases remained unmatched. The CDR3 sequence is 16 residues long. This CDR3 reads CASSIGLAGRTGELFF. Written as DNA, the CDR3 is TGTGCCAGCAGCATCGGACTAGCGGGGAGGACCGGGGAGCTGTTTTTT.

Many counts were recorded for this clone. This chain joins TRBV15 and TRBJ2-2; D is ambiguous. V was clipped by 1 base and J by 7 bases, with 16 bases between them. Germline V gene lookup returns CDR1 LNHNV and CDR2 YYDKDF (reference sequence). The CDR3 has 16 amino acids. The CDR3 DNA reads TGTGCCACCAGCAGAGTAGGCACTGCACGAGGCGGGGAGCTGTTTTTT. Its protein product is CATSRVGTARGGELFF.

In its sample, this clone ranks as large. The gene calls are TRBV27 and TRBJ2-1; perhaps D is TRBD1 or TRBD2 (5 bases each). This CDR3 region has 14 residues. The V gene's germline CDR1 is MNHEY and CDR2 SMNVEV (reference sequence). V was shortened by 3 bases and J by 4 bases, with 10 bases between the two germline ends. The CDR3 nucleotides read TGTGCCAGCAGTTTTTCAGGGAGATACAATGAGCAGTTCTTC. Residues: CASSFSGRYNEQFF.

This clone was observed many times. The DNA for the CDR3 is TGTGCCAGCAGCGCCCAGCGGGCCCACAATGAGCAGTTCTTC. Residues: CASSAQRAHNEQFF. The chain uses TRBV9 and TRBJ2-1; D is perhaps TRBD2 (6 bases). This CDR3 spans 14 amino acids. The germline gives CDR1 SGDLS, CDR2 YYNGEE. The V gene lost 3 bases and the J gene lost 5 bases, with 12 bases spanning the gap.